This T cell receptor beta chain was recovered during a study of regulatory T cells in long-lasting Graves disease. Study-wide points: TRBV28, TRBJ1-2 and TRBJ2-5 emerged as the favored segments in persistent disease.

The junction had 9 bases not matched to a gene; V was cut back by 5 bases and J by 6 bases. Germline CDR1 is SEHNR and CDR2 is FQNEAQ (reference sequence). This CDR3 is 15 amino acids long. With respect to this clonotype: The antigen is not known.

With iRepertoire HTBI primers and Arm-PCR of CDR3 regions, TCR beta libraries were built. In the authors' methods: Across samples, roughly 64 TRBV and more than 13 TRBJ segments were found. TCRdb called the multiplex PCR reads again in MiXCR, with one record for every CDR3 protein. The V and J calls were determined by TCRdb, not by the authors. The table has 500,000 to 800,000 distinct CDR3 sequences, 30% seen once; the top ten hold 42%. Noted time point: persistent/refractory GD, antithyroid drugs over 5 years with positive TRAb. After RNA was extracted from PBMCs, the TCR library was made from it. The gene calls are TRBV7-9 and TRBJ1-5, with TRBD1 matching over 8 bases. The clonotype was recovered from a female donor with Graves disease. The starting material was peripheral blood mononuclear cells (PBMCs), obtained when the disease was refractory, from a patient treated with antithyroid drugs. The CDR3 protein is CASSQDREAGQPQHF. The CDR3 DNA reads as TGTGCCAGCAGCCAGGACAGGGAGGCGGGTCAGCCCCAGCATTTT.